This T cell receptor (beta chain) was captured by sequencing in a study of control samples from healthy donors and cancer patients. Losses at the gene ends were 0 bases for V and 5 bases for J; bases not matched to a gene: 12. This CDR3 is 18 amino acids long. Germline CDR1 WNHNN, CDR2 SYGVQD (reference sequence). Generated by immunoSEQ multiplex PCR, the TCRdb table keeps only in-frame clones and is missing some. The table lists approximately 99,000 clones, around 80% of them singletons. The J gene is TRBJ2-1, the V gene TRBV10-1, with 8 positions matching TRBD1. The TCR comes from a man aged 18 to 30 in good health. Sequencing used blood. The chain's CDR3 is CASSESGWRTGSDNEQFF. Written as DNA, the CDR3 is TGCGCCAGCAGTGAGTCTGGTTGGAGGACAGGGTCAGACAATGAGCAGTTCTTC.